The 32 T cell receptor beta chains listed next were all sequenced from one sample in a study of healthy donors' naive CD4 and CD8 T cells. Starting from about 470 ng of total RNA, TCR libraries were made with linear amplification. TCRdb analysed the reads with MiXCR anew, one entry per CDR3 protein. Of around 180,000 distinct CDR3 sequences listed, about 70% are singletons. The sample was naive CD4+ and CD8+ T cells sorted from blood, pooled from several donors. The receptors originated from a pool of human donors in good health; the sample pools cells from several healthy donors.

This clonotype turned up a few times. The chain has TRBV6-5 and TRBJ2-1; TRBD1 aligns across 7 bases. Germline assignment: CDR1 MNHEY and CDR2 SVGAGI. The CDR3 length is 15 residues. The V segment lost 6 bases and the J segment 5 bases; nucleotides outside the gene matches: 10. The CDR3 region is CASRPDRSENNEQFF. The CDR3 DNA is TGTGCCAGCAGACCGGACAGGTCCGAAAACAATGAGCAGTTCTTC.

In the case of this clonotype: An end of the junction does not agree with germline; a read error may underlie this. This sequence joins TRBV5-1 and TRBJ2-1; D perhaps matches TRBD2 (6 bases). Germline V CDR1 and CDR2: SGHRS, YFSETQ. The CDR3 is 15 amino acids. The CDR3 bases are TGTGCCAGCAGCTTAATAGCGGAGAATTACAATGAGCAGTTCTTC. It specifies CASSLIAENYNEQFF.

This sequence joins TRBV12-3 or TRBV12-4 and TRBJ1-6, with 9 positions matching TRBD1. J lost 2 bases, V lost 2 bases, and 1 base had no gene match. This CDR3 has 16 residues. DNA of the CDR3: TGTGCCAGCAGTTTAAGACAGGGGGCCTATAATTCACCCCTCCACTTT. Protein: CASSLRQGAYNSPLHF.

The V gene is TRBV18, the J gene TRBJ1-2; no reliable D call. The CDR3 has 15 amino acids. Germline-derived CDR1 and CDR2 are KGHSH and LQKENI. V was pared by 3 bases and J by 2 bases, with 13 bases between. CDR3 sequence (DNA): TGTGCCAGCTCACCCTCCGGGGAGGTGAACTATGGCTACACCTTC. It encodes CASSPSGEVNYGYTF.

This chain connects TRBV29-1 to TRBJ1-2; a weak D match, TRBD1 (5 bases). This CDR3 is built from 13 residues. Trimming took 6 bases from V and 3 from J, leaving 14 bases between them. Germline CDR1 reads SQVTM; CDR2 reads ANQGSEA. CDR3 amino acids: CSVLGGTDYGYTF. The DNA of the CDR3 is TGCAGCGTCCTGGGCGGGACGGACTATGGCTACACCTTC.

The chain links TRBV21-1 to TRBJ2-7; the table's D call TRBD1 went unverified against the DNA. TRBV21-1 is labeled a pseudogene. CDR3 length: 15 amino acids. As DNA, the CDR3 is TGTGCCAGCAGCAACCTGCGACAGGGCCTCTACGAGCAGTACGTC. This encodes CASSNLRQGLYEQYV.

This sequence joins TRBV5-1 and TRBJ2-1; 9 bases map to TRBD2. The germline gives CDR1 SGHRS, CDR2 YFSETQ. V lost 0 bases, J lost 12 bases, and 7 bases stayed unmatched. The CDR3 totals 14 residues. CDR3 residues: CASSLERLAGPQFF. The CDR3 nucleotides read TGCGCCAGCAGCTTGGAGAGGCTAGCGGGACCGCAGTTCTTC.

The rearrangement joins TRBV6-2 or TRBV6-3 to TRBJ2-2; D is uncertain. CDR1 is MNHEY, CDR2 SVGEGT, per germline. The V gene lost 5 bases and the J gene lost 1 base, with 11 bases spanning the gap. The CDR3 is 15 amino acids. CDR3 residues: CASSRRDLNTGELFF. In nucleotides, the CDR3 is TGTGCCAGCAGTCGAAGGGATTTGAACACCGGGGAGCTGTTTTTT.

The chain has TRBV27 and TRBJ2-2, with D hard to call. The CDR3 sequence is 13 residues long. CDR1 and CDR2 (germline): MNHEY, SMNVEV (reference sequence). The V and J ends lost 3 bases and 6 bases respectively, with 8 bases between them. CDR3 sequence: CASSLYRPGELFF. CDR3 coding DNA: TGTGCCAGCAGTTTGTATCGACCCGGGGAGCTGTTTTTT.

The chain uses TRBV29-1 and TRBJ1-2; D uncertain. Trimming took 4 bases from V and 0 from J, leaving 6 bases between them. Per germline, CDR1 SQVTM and CDR2 ANQGSEA. This CDR3 has 12 amino acids. For the CDR3, the DNA is TGCAGCGTTGGGGATACTAACTATGGCTACACCTTC. It codes for CSVGDTNYGYTF.

V gene TRBV29-1 combines with J gene TRBJ1-2, with D possibly being TRBD1 (6 bases). Germline CDR1 and CDR2: SQVTM and ANQGSEA. This CDR3 contains 12 residues. Deletions cut 3 bases from V and 7 bases from J, with 12 bases between. CDR3 sequence reads: CSVDAGAFGYTF. In nucleotides, the CDR3 is TGCAGCGTTGATGCAGGGGCTTTTGGCTACACCTTC.

This clonotype came up a few times. The chain is built from TRBV12-3 or TRBV12-4 and TRBJ2-7; 7 bases fit TRBD1. J was trimmed by 3 bases and V by 6 bases; bases with no gene match: 11. This CDR3 has 15 residues. DNA of the CDR3: TGTGCCAGCAGCCTGGGGTTCGACAGGGTCTACGAGCAGTACTTC. It codes for CASSLGFDRVYEQYF.

The rearrangement links TRBV29-1 to TRBJ2-1, with TRBD2 matching 7 bases. J gave up 10 bases and V 7 bases, and 13 bases lay outside the gene matches. CDR1 and CDR2 (germline): SQVTM, ANQGSEA. The CDR3 covers 13 residues. The CDR3 DNA sequence: TGCAGCGCGACACACGGGAGGTTCCTGGAGCAGTTCTTC. Its translation is CSATHGRFLEQFF.

The chain couples TRBV6-2 or TRBV6-3 to TRBJ2-1; TRBD1 matches at 8 bases. Germline loops: CDR1 MNHEY, CDR2 SVGEGT. Trimming cost V 5 bases and J 6 bases; bases outside gene matches: 3. The CDR3 runs 13 residues. The CDR3 protein is CASSGQGTNEQFF. For the CDR3, the DNA is TGTGCCAGCAGTGGACAGGGCACCAATGAGCAGTTCTTC.

CDR3 in amino acids: CATDASGGRVEQFF. The CDR3 DNA sequence: TGTGCCACCGATGCTAGCGGGGGTAGGGTTGAGCAGTTCTTC. The rearrangement links TRBV19 to TRBJ2-1, with TRBD2 identical over 10 bases. The CDR3 is made up of 14 amino acids. Germline CDR1 is LNHDA and CDR2 is SQIVND (reference sequence). With 10 bases clipped from V and 9 bases from J, the junction kept 12 bases outside the gene matches.

This clonotype was detected only a few times. This chain connects TRBV29-1 to TRBJ2-2; a possible D gene is TRBD1 (5 bases). V gave up 6 bases and J gave up 1 base, with 12 bases separating them. The CDR3 totals 14 residues. Germline loops: CDR1 SQVTM, CDR2 ANQGSEA. CDR3 sequence reads: CSVTPTGNTGELFF. The DNA for the CDR3 is TGCAGCGTGACCCCAACAGGGAACACCGGGGAGCTGTTTTTT.

The CDR3 nucleotides read TGCAGCGCCCTCGGACCGCACTCCTACGAGCAGTACTTC. It encodes CSALGPHSYEQYF. V and J are TRBV29-1 and TRBJ2-7; D unclear. V shed 7 bases and J shed 0 bases, with 13 bases lying between them. Germline V CDR1 and CDR2: SQVTM, ANQGSEA. CDR3 length: 13 amino acids.

This clonotype was counted a single time. J is TRBJ1-4 and V is TRBV20-1; 9 nucleotides agree with TRBD1. Germline V lookup: CDR1 DFQATT, CDR2 SNEGSKA (reference sequence). Trimming cost V 6 bases and J 5 bases; bases outside gene matches: 10. The CDR3 runs to 15 residues. CDR3 bases: TGCAGTGCGAGGCCGGGACAGGGTCGGAATGAAAAACTGTTTTTT. This sequence encodes CSARPGQGRNEKLFF.

This rearrangement joins TRBV6-5 to TRBJ1-1; 7 nucleotides line up with TRBD1. The CDR3 runs 11 residues. With 8 bases clipped from V and 4 bases from J, the junction kept 1 base outside the gene matches. Germline CDR1 reads MNHEY; CDR2 reads SVGAGI. The CDR3 nucleotides read TGTGCCAGCTACAGGGGCACTGAAGCTTTCTTT. It codes for CASYRGTEAFF.

The chain carries TRBV18 and TRBJ2-1; D is possibly TRBD2 (6 bases). Trimming removed 0 bases from V and 7 bases from J, with 19 bases in between. The CDR3 sequence is 17 residues long. From germline, CDR1 is KGHSH and CDR2 LQKENI. The chain's CDR3 is CASSPPGLRTADNEQFF. The CDR3 DNA sequence: TGTGCCAGCTCACCACCGGGACTTCGGACCGCAGATAATGAGCAGTTCTTC. The complete variable domain, with remaining parts taken from reference TRBV18 and TRBJ2-1, reads NAGVMQNPRHLVRRRGQEARLRCSPMKGHSHVYWYRQLPEEGLKFMVYLQKENIIDESGMPKERFSAEFPKEGPSILRIQQVVRGDSAAYFCASSPPGLRTADNEQFFGPGTRLTVL.

This clonotype has more than one count but fewer than ten. This chain uses TRBV12-5 with TRBJ1-2, with 7 bases fitting TRBD1. The trim removed 1 base at V and 5 bases at J, leaving 1 base unmatched. The CDR3 spans 13 residues. Germline assignment: CDR1 LGHNT and CDR2 FRNRAP. The CDR3 region is CASGLGQGYGYTF. CDR3 coding DNA: TGTGCTAGTGGTTTGGGACAGGGATATGGCTACACCTTC.

This rearrangement joins TRBV30 to TRBJ1-1; no reliable D call. Trimming took 3 bases from V and 2 from J, leaving 7 bases between them. The CDR3 covers 12 residues. Germline CDR1 reads GTSNPN; CDR2 reads SVGIG (reference sequence). The CDR3 DNA is TGTGCCTGGAGCGAACACAACACTGAAGCTTTCTTT. This codes for CAWSEHNTEAFF.

The chain carries TRBV18 and TRBJ2-1; 8 positions agree with TRBD2. The V segment lost 2 bases and the J segment 5 bases; nucleotides outside the gene matches: 5. CDR1 is KGHSH and CDR2 is LQKENI in the germline V gene. The CDR3 sequence is 15 residues long. The CDR3 nucleotides read TGTGCCAGCTCACCAGTGGTAGCGGGGAACAATGAGCAGTTCTTC. Residues: CASSPVVAGNNEQFF.

The chain links TRBV4-3 to TRBJ2-7; D might be TRBD1 (5 bases). The germline V gene has CDR1 LGHNA and CDR2 YSLEER. The CDR3 extends over 15 amino acids. Trimming removed 4 bases at V and 4 bases at J, with 17 bases between. The CDR3 region has the DNA TGCGCCAGCAGCCGCTATCAGGGTTCCTCGTACGAGCAGTACTTC. This encodes CASSRYQGSSYEQYF.

The chain couples TRBV27 to TRBJ1-1; D is unclear. The CDR3 loop spans 14 amino acids. Germline CDR1 MNHEY, CDR2 SMNVEV (reference sequence). Trimming removed 6 bases from V and 2 bases from J, with 13 bases in between. The CDR3 spells CASRVYGENTEAFF. The CDR3 DNA reads TGTGCCAGCAGAGTTTACGGCGAAAACACTGAAGCTTTCTTT.

The V call is TRBV29-1, the J call TRBJ1-2; D unresolved. There are 11 residues in the CDR3. Germline assignment: CDR1 SQVTM and CDR2 ANQGSEA. V was pared by 6 bases and J by 4 bases, with 9 bases between. The CDR3 coding sequence is TGCAGCGTCGACACCCGCTATGGCTACACCTTC. Translated, it gives CSVDTRYGYTF.

This chain joins TRBV11-1 and TRBJ2-1; D uncertain. The V gene lost 1 base and the J gene lost 9 bases, with 13 bases spanning the gap. CDR1 is SGHAT and CDR2 is FQDESV in the germline V gene (reference sequence). CDR3 length equals 14 residues. The CDR3 DNA reads as TGTGCCAGCAGCTTAGGGTCCTCGAACGGTGAGCAGTTCTTC. Translated, it gives CASSLGSSNGEQFF. The complete variable domain, with remaining parts taken from reference TRBV11-1 and TRBJ2-1, reads EAEVAQSPRYKITEKSQAVAFWCDPISGHATLYWYRQILGQGPELLVQFQDESVVDDSQLPKDRFSAERLKGVDSTLKIQPAELGDSAMYLCASSLGSSNGEQFFGPGTRLTVL.

This clonotype was seen just once. The chain combines TRBV6-2 or TRBV6-3 with TRBJ2-1; 11 positions match TRBD2. Unmatched junction bases numbered 4, after V lost 4 bases and J lost 5 bases. Germline values: CDR1 MNHEY, CDR2 SVGEGT. The CDR3 loop spans 15 amino acids. CDR3 amino acids: CASSLGLADNNEQFF. As DNA, the CDR3 is TGTGCCAGCAGTTTGGGACTAGCGGACAACAATGAGCAGTTCTTC.

This chain uses TRBV6-1 with TRBJ1-3; perhaps TRBD1 as D (5 bases). V lost 6 bases and J lost 2, with 17 bases in between. The CDR3 length is 16 residues. Germline V gene sequence: CDR1 MNHNS, CDR2 SASEGT. CDR3 protein: CASRARDPGTGNTIYF. DNA for the CDR3: TGTGCCAGCAGGGCCCGGGACCCCGGCACTGGAAACACCATATATTTT.

This clonotype was counted a few times. Its ends do not fully match the called genes, so a read error is possible. The chain recombines TRBV5-3 with TRBJ1-1; D is unclear. TRBV5-3 qualifies as an ORF whose function is uncertain. The CDR3 runs 13 residues. As DNA, the CDR3 is TGTGCCAGCAGCTTGTTAGCGAACACTGAAGCTTTCTTT. Amino acid sequence: CASSLLANTEAFF.

The chain uses TRBV30 and TRBJ1-2; 8 bases map to TRBD1. The CDR3 covers 13 residues. Trimming took 0 bases from V and 8 from J; bases not matched to a gene: 5. Germline loops: CDR1 GTSNPN, CDR2 SVGIG (reference sequence). The CDR3 DNA is TGTGCCTGGAGTGTACGAGACAGGGGAGGCTACACCTTC. Its protein is CAWSVRDRGGYTF.

J is TRBJ2-1 and V is TRBV15; D is perhaps TRBD2 (6 bases). The CDR3 extends over 15 amino acids. Germline V CDR1 and CDR2: LNHNV, YYDKDF (reference sequence). V dropped 1 base and J dropped 4 bases, with 11 bases sitting between them. In DNA, the CDR3 is TGTGCCACCAGCAGAGTCCCGGAGGGATACAATGAGCAGTTCTTC. This translates into CATSRVPEGYNEQFF.